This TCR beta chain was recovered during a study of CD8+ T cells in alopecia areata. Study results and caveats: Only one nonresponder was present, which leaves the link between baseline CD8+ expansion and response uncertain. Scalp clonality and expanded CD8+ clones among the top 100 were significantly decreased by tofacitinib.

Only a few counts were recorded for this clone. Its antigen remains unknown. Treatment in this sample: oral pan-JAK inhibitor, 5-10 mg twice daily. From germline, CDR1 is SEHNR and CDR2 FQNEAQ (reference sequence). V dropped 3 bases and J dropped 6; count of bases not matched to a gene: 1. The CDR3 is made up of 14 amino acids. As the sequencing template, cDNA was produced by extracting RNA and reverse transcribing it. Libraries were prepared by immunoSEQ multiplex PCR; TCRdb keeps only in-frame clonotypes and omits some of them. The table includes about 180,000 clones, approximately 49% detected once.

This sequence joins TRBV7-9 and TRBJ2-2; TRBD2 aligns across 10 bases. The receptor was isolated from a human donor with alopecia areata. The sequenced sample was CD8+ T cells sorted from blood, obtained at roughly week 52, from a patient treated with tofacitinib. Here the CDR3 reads CASSLGLAPGELFF. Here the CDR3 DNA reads TGTGCCAGCAGCTTGGGACTAGCGCCCGGGGAGCTGTTTTTT.